Described below is a single T cell receptor (beta chain) sequence and its context. What antigen it recognizes has not been identified. Base qualities are missing; no much larger clone stands one base away. These data belong to a study of CD8+ T cells in alopecia areata (dated by TCRdb to the late 2010s). For the study in its entirety: The treated patients, all with moderate-to-severe alopecia areata, were enrolled in an open-label pilot trial of oral tofacitinib given at 5 to 10 mg twice daily. Tofacitinib was given for 6 to 18 months, followed by 6 months of follow-up off drug to assess delayed response and recurrence. In both human patients and the C3H/HeJ mouse model, the study applied high-throughput TCRbeta sequencing to look at T cell clonal expansion in alopecia areata. Human TCRbeta sequencing covered scalp tissue and sorted CD4+ and CD8+ peripheral blood T cells from patchy and totalis/universalis alopecia areata patients and healthy controls. Biopsies were taken from tofacitinib-treated patients at baseline and at 4 and 24 weeks of treatment, and a later scalp biopsy was taken in several of the tofacitinib-treated patients. Clonality in the scalp was compared among normal scalp (n=4), patchy alopecia areata scalp (n=8), and alopecia totalis/universalis scalp (n=8). The RNA source kit depended on sample type: the PAXgene miRNA kit for fixed scalp, the miRNeasy kit for PBMCs, and the RNeasy kit for mouse skin. Amplification of TCRbeta CDR3 regions was done by immunoSEQ multiplex PCR using 35 Vbeta forward primers and 13 Jbeta reverse primers. The study at large found these results: Lesional scalp, especially in alopecia totalis/universalis, showed higher clonality and more expanded CD8+ clones than normal scalp, suggesting antigenic drive. Resident alphabeta T cells in normal human skin are also sequenced, complicating scalp TCR repertoire analysis, unlike mouse skin dominated by gammadelta T cells. Shared TCR sequences between patients were less evident than in mice, which may be partly attributable to HLA diversity in the patient population.

The germline V gene yields SGHRS for CDR1 and YFSETQ for CDR2. V is pruned by 3 bases and J by 7 bases, leaving 8 bases of the junction without a gene match. The CDR3, from cysteine to phenylalanine, totals 15 residues. Only the CDR3 portion is preserved as DNA: 45 bases, with reading frame beginning at the first base. From alopecia areata patients, peripheral blood was collected along with lesional scalp punch biopsies. After PBMCs were isolated by density centrifugation and stained for CD3, CD4 and CD8, a FACSAria was used to sort CD4+ and CD8+ T cells. The method behind the library was the immunoSEQ multiplex PCR assay. For TCR sequencing, RNA was extracted from every sample and reverse transcribed into cDNA to serve as template. First-strand cDNA was synthesized with SuperScript III using a 2:1 mix of oligo-dT and random hexamers. A synthetic immune receptor repertoire was used to gauge amplification bias, and whatever bias remained was removed computationally. The published analysis was carried out like this. Raw reads were preprocessed for error removal, and CDR3 was defined according to IMGT conventions as running from the conserved cysteine to phenylalanine. Clonality was computed as 1 minus the Shannon entropy, with the entropy normalized by log2 of the number of productive unique TCRs. Whether scalp clones were CD4 or CD8 was inferred by matching scalp TCRbeta sequences against CD4 and CD8 repertoires sorted from blood. In its TCRdb copy, this immuneACCESS table keeps in-frame sequences only and misses some clones. Where compared with another copy, unresolved V genes explain less than half of these, and the others have no known cause. The V and J calls and clone size are taken from that table; D and trimming were inferred from the DNA. The sample yields 150,000 or so clones; roughly 50% were counted once. The top ten hold roughly 6.8% of the sample.

This TCR was sampled from a human donor with alopecia areata. The chain joins TRBV5-1 to TRBJ2-1; TRBD2 aligns with 9 central bases. The sequenced material came from CD4+ T cells sorted from blood. The CDR3 protein: CASSSGTSHGNEQFF. The nucleotide sequence reads TGCGCCAGCAGCTCCGGGACTAGCCATGGGAATGAGCAGTTCTTC.